These 17 T cell receptor beta chains were sequenced from one sample in a study of graft-versus-host responses after intestinal transplantation (dated by TCRdb to the early 2020s). These receptors lack a known antigen. The library was made by the immunoSEQ multiplex PCR assay. TCRdb obtained this table from immuneACCESS and retained in-frame rearrangements with V and J assigned. These tables miss some clones; where compared with another copy, unresolved V genes account for less than half of the shortfall, and the remainder is unexplained. Recorded for this sample are approximately 130,000 clones; more than 80% of them occurred a single time. The ten most abundant clones make up approximately 0.17% of the sample. The intended sense of this specimen's time point label: cells obtained before transplantation from donor or recipient. Sequencing was performed on unstimulated CD4+ T cells sorted from spleen or lymph node cells, taken before intestinal transplant. All receptors derive from a human donor who received an intestinal transplant.

In its sample, this clone was seen a few times. The V gene is TRBV5-1, the J gene TRBJ1-6, with 8 positions matching TRBD1. The CDR3 runs to 14 residues. Germline V gives CDR1 SGHRS, CDR2 YFSETQ. Losses at the gene ends were 3 bases for V and 13 bases for J; bases not matched to a gene: 9. The CDR3 sequence is CASSSDRGRGPLHF. The CDR3 bases are TGCGCCAGCAGCTCCGACAGGGGCAGGGGGCCCCTCCACTTT. Complete variable domain (other parts from reference TRBV5-1 and TRBJ1-6): KAGVTQTPRYLIKTRGQQVTLSCSPISGHRSVSWYQQTPGQGLQFLFEYFSETQRNKGNFPGRFSGRQFSNSRSEMNVSTLELGDSALYLCASSSDRGRGPLHFGNGTRLTVT.

The rearrangement joins TRBV7-2 to TRBJ1-4; 9 bases are a match to TRBD1. This CDR3 has 16 residues. Germline CDR1 reads SGHTA; CDR2 reads FQGNSA. After removal of 0 bases from V and 12 bases from J, the junction contained 11 bases not matched to a gene. CDR3 sequence reads: CASSLALGQGGSELFF. In DNA, the CDR3 is TGTGCCAGCAGCTTAGCGTTGGGACAGGGAGGTTCTGAACTGTTTTTT.

This clone appeared a few times. This chain connects TRBV7-9 to TRBJ2-2, with 8 bases identical to TRBD2. From germline, CDR1 is SEHNR and CDR2 FQNEAQ (reference sequence). Trimming at V came to 4 bases and at J to 7 bases, leaving 11 bases not matched to a gene. The CDR3 has 16 amino acids. CDR3 in DNA: TGTGCCAGCAGCTCCAGACTAAGCGGGGGTGTCGGGGAGCTGTTTTTT. Its protein is CASSSRLSGGVGELFF.

This sequence joins TRBV4-1 and TRBJ2-5; D might be TRBD1 (7 bases). Germline V gives CDR1 MGHRA, CDR2 YSYEKL. The germline V and J ends were trimmed by 5 bases and 5 bases, with 18 bases remaining between them. The CDR3 spans 15 residues. The chain's CDR3 is CASSAGGRLGETQYF. Written as DNA, the CDR3 is TGCGCCAGCAGCGCAGGGGGGCGCCTAGGGGAGACCCAGTACTTC.

The chain combines TRBV11-2 with TRBJ1-4; D is unclear. The CDR3 extends over 13 amino acids. Trimming left V 1 base short and J 8 bases short, with 8 bases between. Germline V gene lookup returns CDR1 SGHAT and CDR2 FQNNGV. The CDR3 region has the DNA TGTGCCAGCAGCTTAGGCCGGGAAGAAAAACTGTTTTTT. It specifies CASSLGREEKLFF.

The chain is built from TRBV14 and TRBJ2-1, with TRBD2 matching 11 bases. With V trimmed by 4 bases and J by 2 bases, 7 bases remained unmatched. This CDR3 is built from 17 residues. Germline V gene sequence: CDR1 SGHDN, CDR2 FVKESK. The DNA for the CDR3 is TGTGCCAGCAGCCTATGGACTAGCGGGTCACCCTACAATGAGCAGTTCTTC. It is translated as CASSLWTSGSPYNEQFF. Full variable domain (remainder filled in from reference TRBV14 and TRBJ2-1): EAGVTQFPSHSVIEKGQTVTLRCDPISGHDNLYWYRRVMGKEIKFLLHFVKESKQDESGMPNNRFLAERTGGTYSTLKVQPAELEDSGVYFCASSLWTSGSPYNEQFFGPGTRLTVL.

The chain couples TRBV5-6 to TRBJ2-1; 9 bases map to TRBD2. The CDR3 sequence is 17 residues long. Trimming at V came to 2 bases and at J to 1 base, leaving 7 bases not matched to a gene. Germline assignment: CDR1 SGHDT and CDR2 YYEEEE. CDR3 nucleotide sequence: TGTGCCAGCAGCTTAGGCGGGGGGGCCGGATCCTACAATGAGCAGTTCTTC. This codes for CASSLGGGAGSYNEQFF.

The chain is built from TRBV23-1 and TRBJ1-1; tentatively, D is TRBD1 (5 bases). TRBV23-1 is an ORF for which the function is uncertain. V was shortened by 2 bases and J by 9 bases, with 13 bases between the two germline ends. The CDR3 runs to 13 residues. The CDR3 protein is CASSQPGMSKAFF. CDR3 sequence (DNA): TGCGCCAGCAGTCAACCAGGGATGAGTAAAGCTTTCTTT.

The chain joins TRBV13 to TRBJ1-1; a weak D match, TRBD1 (6 bases). The CDR3 has 14 residues. Germline V gene sequence: CDR1 PRHDT, CDR2 FYEKMQ (reference sequence). The V gene lost 5 bases and the J gene lost 4 bases, with 14 bases spanning the gap. The CDR3 sequence is CASSPLQGSTEAFF. The CDR3 DNA sequence: TGTGCCAGCAGCCCCTTGCAGGGGAGCACTGAAGCTTTCTTT.

In this sample, this clone turned up once. The gene calls are TRBV7-6 and TRBJ2-3; D is ambiguous. This CDR3 has 16 amino acids. Germline V gives CDR1 SGHVS, CDR2 FNYEAQ. Trimming stripped 1 base from V and 1 base from J, with 12 bases between. The CDR3 reads CASSLGHGSGTDTQYF. In nucleotides, the CDR3 is TGTGCCAGCAGCTTAGGGCATGGCAGCGGCACAGATACGCAGTATTTT.

V is TRBV5-6 and J is TRBJ2-2, with unresolved D. Germline V gene sequence: CDR1 SGHDT, CDR2 YYEEEE. This CDR3 is built from 14 residues. V dropped 2 bases and J dropped 2 bases, with 7 bases sitting between them. Here the CDR3 reads CASSLGPNTGELFF. DNA for the CDR3: TGTGCCAGCAGCTTAGGACCTAACACCGGGGAGCTGTTTTTT.

This rearrangement joins TRBV7-9 to TRBJ2-7; perhaps TRBD1 as D (6 bases). CDR1 and CDR2 from the germline V gene are SEHNR and FQNEAQ (reference sequence). The CDR3 is made up of 17 amino acids. The V end was cut by 1 base, the J end by 0 bases, with 16 bases between. CDR3 bases: TGTGCCAGCAGCTTAGGCCCTGCAGGGGCTAGCTCCTACGAGCAGTACTTC. Translation gives CASSLGPAGASSYEQYF.

The chain is built from TRBV19 and TRBJ2-6; no clear D gene. Trimming removed 2 bases at V and 4 bases at J, with 12 bases between. Germline values: CDR1 LNHDA, CDR2 SQIVND (reference sequence). This CDR3 comprises 16 residues. In nucleotides, the CDR3 is TGTGCCAGTAGTATAAGAGTCCGCGTCGGGGCCAACGTCCTGACTTTC. Translated, it gives CASSIRVRVGANVLTF.

The chain employs TRBV11-3 and TRBJ2-7; D is perhaps TRBD1 or TRBD2 (5 bases each). The CDR3 consists of 11 residues. Trimming removed 8 bases from V and 3 bases from J, with 8 bases in between. Germline-derived CDR1 and CDR2 are SGHNT and YENEEA. Written as DNA, the CDR3 is TGTGCCAGCCGTGGGGGCTACGAGCAGTACTTC. This encodes CASRGGYEQYF.

About this clone itself: An end of the junction does not agree with germline; a read error may underlie this. This rearrangement joins TRBV5-6 to TRBJ1-1, with TRBD1 as a possible D gene (5 bases). Germline assignment: CDR1 SGHDT and CDR2 YYEEEE. The CDR3 is 14 residues long. The CDR3 coding sequence is TGTGCCAGCAGCCCGGACATATGGAACGCTGAAGCTTTCTTT. Its protein is CASSPDIWNAEAFF.

The genes are TRBV29-1 and TRBJ2-3, with TRBD2 matching 7 bases. The germline CDR1 and CDR2 sequences are SQVTM and ANQGSEA. V dropped 3 bases and J dropped 6; count of bases not matched to a gene: 3. CDR3 size: 12 residues. The CDR3 loop is CSVDVLADTQYF. Here the CDR3 DNA reads TGCAGCGTTGACGTACTAGCGGATACGCAGTATTTT.

The chain combines TRBV18 with TRBJ2-3, with D possibly matching TRBD1 (5 bases). The CDR3 is 14 amino acids. Trimming left V 1 base short and J 1 base short, with 6 bases between. Germline V gene sequence: CDR1 KGHSH, CDR2 LQKENI. The CDR3 is CASSPLRGTDTQYF. The CDR3 DNA reads TGTGCCAGCTCACCACTCAGGGGCACAGATACGCAGTATTTT.